Below, 8 T cell receptor beta chains from the same sample are listed, as sequenced in a study of identical twins. MiXCR, applied by TCRdb to the 5' RACE reads, yields one record per CDR3 protein. The profile shows about 730,000 distinct CDR3 sequences, 21% of them singletons. The sample was also reused in another study, on T cells expressing NK-cell markers.

Sequencing used PBMCs. All receptors come from a young woman in good health.

This clonotype was picked up many times. This sequence joins TRBV20-1 and TRBJ1-2; no clear D gene. Germline V gene sequence: CDR1 DFQATT, CDR2 SNEGSKA (reference sequence). This CDR3 comprises 13 residues. V was shortened by 0 bases and J by 8 bases, with 13 bases between the two germline ends. The DNA of the CDR3 is TGCAGTGCTAGAGAAGCCGGGAGGGAAGGCTACACCTTC. Protein sequence: CSAREAGREGYTF.

This clonotype has a handful of counts. The CDR3 sequence is CASRTTRSPLHF. The CDR3 DNA is TGTGCCAGCAGGACTACGAGATCACCCCTCCACTTT. The chain has TRBV6-5 and TRBJ1-6; no clear D. Per germline, CDR1 MNHEY and CDR2 SVGAGI. CDR3 length: 12 residues. The germline V and J ends were trimmed by 6 bases and 10 bases, with 10 bases remaining between them.

This clonotype was recorded a few times. The V call is TRBV5-1, the J call TRBJ2-5; D unclear. Deletions cut 3 bases from V and 0 bases from J, with 9 bases between. The germline gives CDR1 SGHRS, CDR2 YFSETQ. This CDR3 has 14 residues. The CDR3: CASSSQLDQETQYF. Here the CDR3 DNA reads TGCGCCAGCAGCTCCCAATTGGACCAAGAGACCCAGTACTTC.

This clonotype showed up just a few times. The CDR3 spells CASRLQGGLTGEQYF. CDR3 sequence (DNA): TGTGCCAGCAGATTACAGGGAGGGTTGACTGGCGAGCAGTACTTC. The chain couples TRBV6-5 to TRBJ2-7, with D possibly being TRBD2 (7 bases). The CDR3 runs 15 residues. Between the trimmed V and J ends, which lost 6 bases and 6 bases, there was a span of 21 bases. Germline V gene lookup returns CDR1 MNHEY and CDR2 SVGAGI.

This clonotype was seen many times. The chain combines TRBV5-1 with TRBJ2-1; TRBD2 is a possible D gene (5 bases). Germline V gene sequence: CDR1 SGHRS, CDR2 YFSETQ. The V end was cut by 1 base, the J end by 13 bases, with 12 bases between. CDR3 length: 12 amino acids. CDR3 bases: TGCGCCAGCAGCTTGACTAGTTCGGAACAGTTCTTC. It specifies CASSLTSSEQFF. The whole variable domain, filled in from reference TRBV5-1 and TRBJ2-1, reads KAGVTQTPRYLIKTRGQQVTLSCSPISGHRSVSWYQQTPGQGLQFLFEYFSETQRNKGNFPGRFSGRQFSNSRSEMNVSTLELGDSALYLCASSLTSSEQFFGPGTRLTVL.

The chain recombines TRBV5-1 with TRBJ2-3; 7 bases match TRBD1. There are 14 residues in the CDR3. After removal of 4 bases from V and 4 bases from J, the junction contained 6 bases not matched to a gene. Germline V gives CDR1 SGHRS, CDR2 YFSETQ. CDR3 amino acids: CASSLDRPADTQYF. The CDR3, as DNA: TGCGCCAGCAGCCTGGACAGGCCTGCAGATACGCAGTATTTT.

This clonotype was seen a handful of times. The chain has TRBV5-1 and TRBJ2-3, with TRBD2 as a possible D gene (5 bases). Germline V lookup: CDR1 SGHRS, CDR2 YFSETQ. The CDR3 totals 15 residues. V was trimmed by 4 bases and J by 0 bases, leaving 12 bases between them. Here the CDR3 reads CASSPLKRSTDTQYF. Here the CDR3 DNA reads TGCGCCAGCAGCCCGTTGAAGCGGAGCACAGATACGCAGTATTTT.

The table lists this clonotype with many counts. The chain employs TRBV20-1 and TRBJ2-3; 9 nucleotides agree with TRBD2. Germline CDR1 is DFQATT and CDR2 is SNEGSKA (reference sequence). V lost 5 bases, J lost 1 base, and 7 bases stayed unmatched. The CDR3 sequence is 15 residues long. This CDR3 is CSAGPSGAGTDTQYF. CDR3 nucleotides: TGCAGTGCTGGCCCTAGCGGGGCTGGCACAGATACGCAGTATTTT.